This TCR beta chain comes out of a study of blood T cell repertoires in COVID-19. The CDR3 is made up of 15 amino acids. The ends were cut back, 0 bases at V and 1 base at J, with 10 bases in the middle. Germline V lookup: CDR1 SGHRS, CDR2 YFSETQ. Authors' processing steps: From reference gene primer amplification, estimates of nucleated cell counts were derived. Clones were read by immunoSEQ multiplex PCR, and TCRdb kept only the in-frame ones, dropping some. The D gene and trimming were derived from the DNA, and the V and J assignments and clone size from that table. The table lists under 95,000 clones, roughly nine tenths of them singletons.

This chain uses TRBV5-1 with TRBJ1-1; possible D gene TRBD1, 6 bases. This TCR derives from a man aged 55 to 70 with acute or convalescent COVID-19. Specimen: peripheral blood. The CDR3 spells CASSLEGERNTEAFF. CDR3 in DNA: TGCGCCAGCAGCTTGGAGGGGGAGAGGAACACTGAAGCTTTCTTT.